What follows is one T cell receptor beta chain and its context. The antigen it binds to is not known. Base qualities are not provided; no much larger clone lies one nucleotide away. The data were obtained in a study of blood T cell repertoires in COVID-19 (dated by TCRdb to about 2020). Some background on the complete study: Samples covering the acute and convalescent phases of COVID-19 were provided by collaborators in the United States, Italy and Spain. The material from the prospective study consisted of cDNA or gDNA derived from T cells, B-cell-depleted T cells, or PBMCs. Deeply sampled blood TCRbeta repertoires from subjects exposed to, actively infected with, or recovered from COVID-19 were included in the dataset. The repertoires were released in a freely available public database intended as a resource for research on the immune response to SARS-CoV-2. The samples were drawn from the first 160 participants of the ongoing ImmuneRACE study and from 1,254 subjects provided by 6 global collaborators. A de-identified subject ID, COVID-19 status, age in years and sex were almost always included in the sample metadata. HLA class I and class II types, where available, came from metadata supplied by the sample provider rather than from assay-based typing.

In the prospective study, participants were roughly 18 to 90 years old, resided in fewer than 25 geographic areas of the United States, and were enrolled through a virtual design. Cohort assignment in the prospective study relied on participant-reported clinical history from a screening survey and a study questionnaire. Exposed participants had been in contact, within 2 weeks of entering the study, with a person who had a PCR-confirmed or clinician-diagnosed case of COVID-19. Mobile phlebotomists in the prospective study collected whole blood, serum and a nasopharyngeal or oropharyngeal swab from every participant. Prospective study participants could optionally give additional blood draws and questionnaires over an approximately two-month period. Blood samples from the prospective study were shipped frozen or at room temperature prior to DNA extraction. In the germline V gene (reference sequence), CDR1 corresponds to LGHDT and CDR2 to YNNKEL. Including the terminal cysteine and phenylalanine, the CDR3 comprises 13 residues. This entry keeps only the CDR3 DNA: 39 bases, framed from base 1. V is clipped by 8 bases and J by 4 bases, and the sequence between their germline boundaries is 13 bases long.

Points the paper makes about the study in general: The quantity of clinical and demographic metadata differed by source and by participant and was supplied without curation.

TCRbeta CDR3 regions were amplified from genomic DNA using the immunoSEQ Assay, a bias-controlled multiplex PCR. As for the original processing: The number of nucleated cells in each sample was estimated from the amplification of reference gene primers within the assay. To quantify the absolute abundance of each unique TCRbeta CDR3 rearrangement, sequence reads were collapsed and filtered. For each sample, productive Simpson clonality was calculated as the square root of Simpson's diversity index across productive rearrangements. Drawn from immuneACCESS, this table holds only the in-frame rearrangements with V and J called that TCRdb kept. Clones are partly lost; checked studies trace under half to an unresolved V gene and leave the rest unexplained. That table is the source of V, J and clone size, and D and trimming were worked out from the DNA. The sample has 250,000 to 300,000 clones on record, roughly 80% of them singletons. Approximately 5% of the sample is held by the ten biggest clonotypes.

Recombination joined TRBV3-1 (or the pseudogene TRBV3-2) with TRBJ2-3; the D region possibly corresponds to TRBD2 (6 bases align). Sequenced material: PBMCs or T cells enriched from blood (not recorded which). The clonotype was recovered from a man in his forties or fifties who had been exposed to COVID-19. DNA sequence: TGTGCCAGCGGGGGGTCGGCCCCAGATACGCAGTATTTT. Its product reads: CASGGSAPDTQYF.